The 11 T cell receptor beta chains below all came from one sample that was sequenced in a study of spatial heterogeneity in lung cancer. TCRdb re-called the 5' RACE reads through MiXCR, storing one row per CDR3 protein. The sample has about 8,400 distinct CDR3 sequences, 7.5% to 10% seen once. Time point noted: sample taken at primary tumor resection. Source: normal lung tissue next to the tumor, taken at surgery. These receptors were taken from a male donor with early-stage non-small cell lung cancer.

This clonotype was recorded many times. This chain joins TRBV7-9 and TRBJ2-1; possibly TRBD1 or TRBD2 for D (6 bases each). Germline V gives CDR1 SEHNR, CDR2 FQNEAQ (reference sequence). Deletions cut 3 bases from V and 8 bases from J, with 17 bases between. The CDR3 runs to 15 residues. The CDR3 sequence: CASSLSRGPKDEQFF. CDR3 coding DNA: TGTGCCAGCAGCTTGTCTCGGGGGCCGAAGGATGAGCAGTTCTTC.

The chain joins TRBV28 to TRBJ2-7; D is unclear. The ends were cut back, 2 bases at V and 6 bases at J, with 11 bases in the middle. This CDR3 region has 13 residues. The germline gives CDR1 MDHEN, CDR2 SYDVKM. CDR3 DNA: TGTGCCAGCAGTTTAGGGCACCCCAGCGAGCAGTACTTC. Its protein product is CASSLGHPSEQYF.

This clonotype was picked up many times. This chain links TRBV27 with TRBJ2-3; tentatively, D is TRBD2 (7 bases). The germline V and J ends were trimmed by 2 bases and 6 bases, with 18 bases remaining between them. Looked up from germline, CDR1 is MNHEY and CDR2 is SMNVEV (reference sequence). CDR3 length: 16 amino acids. CDR3 loop: CASSLNLGGAGDTQYF. The CDR3 bases are TGTGCCAGCAGTTTAAACCTAGGGGGGGCAGGCGATACGCAGTATTTT.

This clonotype occurred many times. V and J are TRBV7-2 and TRBJ2-3; 13 nucleotides align to TRBD2. The CDR3 covers 17 residues. Per the germline V gene, CDR1 is SGHTA and CDR2 is FQGNSA. The ends lost 5 bases at V and 11 bases at J; junction bases unmatched: 16. DNA of the CDR3: TGTGCCAGCAGCCGCACGGGGACTAGCGGGGCTTCAGTGGTGCAGTATTTT. Its translation is CASSRTGTSGASVVQYF.

This clonotype was recorded at least ten times. This chain joins TRBV11-2 and TRBJ2-1, with D perhaps matching TRBD2 (5 bases). Germline assignment: CDR1 SGHAT and CDR2 FQNNGV. The CDR3 length is 15 residues. Deletions cut 6 bases from V and 2 bases from J, with 14 bases between. The DNA of the CDR3 is TGTGCCAGCAGGGAAGCGGTTTCCCCCTACAATGAGCAGTTCTTC. Translation: CASREAVSPYNEQFF.

This clonotype was seen ten or more times. The chain links TRBV4-2 to TRBJ2-7; D is undetermined. The CDR3 is 15 residues long. V was cut by 0 bases and J by 0 bases, with 9 bases left in between. Germline-derived CDR1 and CDR2 are LGHNA and YNFKEQ. CDR3 amino acids: CASSQDPANSYEQYF. The CDR3 region has the DNA TGTGCCAGCAGCCAAGATCCGGCTAACTCCTACGAGCAGTACTTC.

This clonotype is medium-sized in the sample. V gene TRBV4-1 combines with J gene TRBJ2-2; D is tentatively TRBD1 or TRBD2 (6 bases each). Germline V gene data show CDR1 as MGHRA and CDR2 as YSYEKL. The V end was cut by 2 bases, the J end by 4 bases, with 17 bases between. The CDR3 sequence is 17 residues long. This CDR3 is CASSQWGPGAGTGELFF. DNA of the CDR3: TGCGCCAGCAGCCAATGGGGCCCGGGGGCGGGCACCGGGGAGCTGTTTTTT.

This chain's CDR3 is CSARTVTSGEETQYF. CDR3 nucleotide sequence: TGCAGTGCTAGAACTGTGACTAGCGGGGAAGAGACCCAGTACTTC. V usage is TRBV20-1 and J usage is TRBJ2-5; 11 bases are shared with TRBD2. The CDR3 has 15 amino acids. V gave up 2 bases and J gave up 3 bases; unmatched junction bases: 5. CDR1 and CDR2 (germline): DFQATT, SNEGSKA (reference sequence).

Sample share makes this clonotype large. The V call is TRBV7-2, the J call TRBJ2-4; D possibly uses TRBD1 or TRBD2 (5 bases each). V dropped 7 bases and J dropped 6 bases, with 16 bases sitting between them. The CDR3 runs to 14 residues. Per the germline V gene, CDR1 is SGHTA and CDR2 is FQGNSA. For the CDR3, the DNA is TGTGCCAGCACGGACTCGACAGACTTAAACATTCAGTACTTC. It codes for CASTDSTDLNIQYF.

This clonotype was seen repeatedly, ten times or more. The chain joins TRBV12-3 or TRBV12-4 to TRBJ1-1, with TRBD1 matching over 7 bases. The CDR3 consists of 13 residues. V lost 7 bases and J lost 5; bases outside the gene matches: 7. In nucleotides, the CDR3 is TGTGCCAGCAACCCGACAGGGACAACTGAAGCTTTCTTT. This sequence encodes CASNPTGTTEAFF.

This clonotype was observed many times. The chain has TRBV10-3 and TRBJ2-7, with D maybe TRBD1 (5 bases). The V and J ends lost 4 bases and 2 bases respectively, with 6 bases between them. The germline CDR1 and CDR2 sequences are ENHRY and SYGVKD. CDR3 length equals 12 residues. The CDR3: CAISGTTYEQYF. DNA of the CDR3: TGTGCCATCAGTGGGACAACCTACGAGCAGTACTTC.